This T cell receptor beta chain was sequenced during a study of blood T cell repertoires in COVID-19. Overall study: Some COVID-19 samples were acute and others convalescent; all came from the United States, Italy and Spain.

Cohort placement rested on clinical history that participants reported themselves. Donors in Cohort 3 who had recovered were those with two negative PCRs, healthcare professional clearance, or resolution of their symptoms. Assay used: immunoSEQ multiplex PCR; TCRdb lists only in-frame clones, some missing. The sample carries 390,000 or so clones, around 83% recorded once. This receptor was taken from a woman aged 50 to 60 who had recovered from COVID-19. The source material was PBMCs or T cells enriched from blood (not recorded which).

CDR3: CASSPLLQVGGYEQYF. CDR3 in DNA: TGCGCCAGCAGCCCATTACTCCAGGTGGGCGGGTACGAGCAGTACTTC. V is TRBV5-1 and J is TRBJ2-7; tentatively, D is TRBD2 (5 bases). The V gene lost 4 bases and the J gene lost 4 bases, with 21 bases spanning the gap. This CDR3 region has 16 residues. Per germline, CDR1 SGHRS and CDR2 YFSETQ.